The 14 T cell receptor beta chains in this list originate from one sample, sequenced in a study of T cell responses to AZD1222 COVID-19 vaccine. Measured with immunoSEQ multiplex PCR; TCRdb has only the in-frame clones, and not every one. The sample lists about 84,000 clones, around 88% seen once, with around a tenth in the top ten. The sample was peripheral blood, taken 28 days after the second AZD1222 dose. The receptors stem from an adult who received the AZD1222 COVID-19 vaccine.

As DNA, the CDR3 is TGTGCCAGCAGCTTACTAGGGACTAATGAAAAACTGTTTTTT. Translating gives CASSLLGTNEKLFF. The chain couples TRBV7-9 to TRBJ1-4; the D is unclear. Germline values: CDR1 SEHNR, CDR2 FQNEAQ (reference sequence). The CDR3 has 14 amino acids. The V and J ends lost 2 bases and 2 bases respectively, with 6 bases between them. Full variable domain (remainder filled in from reference TRBV7-9 and TRBJ1-4): DTGVSQNPRHKITKRGQNVTFRCDPISEHNRLYWYRQTLGQGPEFLTYFQNEAQLEKSRLLSDRFSAERPKGSFSTLEIQRTEQGDSAMYLCASSLLGTNEKLFFGSGTQLSVL.

V is TRBV6-5 and J is TRBJ2-3; no definite D call. CDR1 is MNHEY and CDR2 is SVGAGI in the germline V gene. This CDR3 contains 15 residues. The germline V and J ends were trimmed by 4 bases and 0 bases, with 11 bases remaining between them. The CDR3 DNA sequence: TGTGCCAGCAGTTCGCCTGGACCTAGCACAGATACGCAGTATTTT. This sequence encodes CASSSPGPSTDTQYF.

This chain links TRBV19 with TRBJ1-3; D remains unclear. The CDR3 runs 14 residues. Germline V gives CDR1 LNHDA, CDR2 SQIVND (reference sequence). V was pared by 3 bases and J by 0 bases, with 6 bases between. The CDR3 is CASSIVSSGNTIYF. The CDR3 DNA sequence: TGTGCCAGTAGTATTGTGAGCTCTGGAAACACCATATATTTT.

Only a few counts were recorded for this clone. J is TRBJ2-2 and V is TRBV19, with TRBD2 as a possible D gene (7 bases). V lost 9 bases and J lost 3, with 20 bases in between. CDR1 and CDR2 (germline): LNHDA, SQIVND (reference sequence). The CDR3 totals 16 residues. The CDR3 DNA reads TGTGCCAGCGTCGGGGGGCAGGGTTTGTACACCGGGGAGCTGTTTTTT. This gives the protein CASVGGQGLYTGELFF. Full variable domain (remainder filled in from reference TRBV19 and TRBJ2-2): DGGITQSPKYLFRKEGQNVTLSCEQNLNHDAMYWYRQDPGQGLRLIYYSQIVNDFQKGDIAEGYSVSREKKESFPLTVTSAQKNPTAFYLCASVGGQGLYTGELFFGEGSRLTVL.

This sequence joins TRBV11-2 and TRBJ2-1, with TRBD2 matching 9 bases. V trimming: 6 bases; J trimming: 9 bases; junction bases outside the gene matches: 12. Per the germline V gene, CDR1 is SGHAT and CDR2 is FQNNGV. The CDR3 sequence is 15 residues long. CDR3: CASRRGGLGRREQFF. The CDR3 DNA reads as TGTGCCAGCAGGCGGGGGGGCCTGGGTCGGCGTGAGCAGTTCTTC.

The rearrangement uses TRBV10-3 and TRBJ1-5; a weak D match, TRBD1 (6 bases). Trimming removed 7 bases from V and 1 base from J, with 14 bases in between. From germline, CDR1 is ENHRY and CDR2 SYGVKD. The CDR3 has 15 amino acids. CDR3 amino acids: CAINDAGTSNQPQHF. DNA for the CDR3: TGTGCCATCAATGATGCCGGGACAAGCAATCAGCCCCAGCATTTT.

The rearrangement links TRBV7-2 to TRBJ1-5; 7 nucleotides line up with TRBD1. The CDR3 runs to 14 residues. The V gene end was trimmed by 2 bases and the J gene end by 2 bases; junction bases not matched to a gene: 0. The germline V gene has CDR1 SGHTA and CDR2 FQGNSA. For the CDR3, the DNA is TGTGCCAGCAGCTTACAGGGGGGCAATCAGCCCCAGCATTTT. Protein: CASSLQGGNQPQHF.

The V and J genes are TRBV27 and TRBJ2-1; 9 nucleotides match TRBD2. The germline V gene encodes CDR1 MNHEY and CDR2 SMNVEV (reference sequence). This CDR3 region has 19 residues. The V segment lost 3 bases and the J segment 0 bases; nucleotides outside the gene matches: 12. CDR3 loop: CASSFLRWRGGSSYNEQFF. CDR3 in DNA: TGTGCCAGCAGTTTTCTTCGTTGGCGGGGGGGGAGCTCCTACAATGAGCAGTTCTTC.

The chain links TRBV9 to TRBJ1-4; 7 nucleotides agree with TRBD1. This CDR3 spans 14 amino acids. The junction had 1 base not matched to a gene; V was cut back by 2 bases and J by 3 bases. Germline-derived CDR1 and CDR2 are SGDLS and YYNGEE. The CDR3 DNA reads as TGTGCCAGCAGCGTTACAGGGGCTAATGAAAAACTGTTTTTT. This codes for CASSVTGANEKLFF.

This clone came up once. V and J are TRBV6-5 and TRBJ1-2, with 8 bases fitting TRBD1. The V gene's germline CDR1 is MNHEY and CDR2 SVGAGI. The CDR3 is 14 amino acids. V was pared by 5 bases and J by 5 bases, with 7 bases of the junction left unmatched. This chain's CDR3 is CASSTQGGGYGYTF. The CDR3 nucleotides read TGTGCCAGCAGTACACAGGGGGGTGGGTATGGCTACACCTTC.

This sequence joins TRBV10-3 and TRBJ1-6; D not certain. Germline CDR1 is ENHRY and CDR2 is SYGVKD. This CDR3 is 17 amino acids long. Trimming left V 0 bases short and J 6 bases short, with 15 bases between. The CDR3 reads CAISESRRGQVNSPLHF. The CDR3 bases are TGTGCCATCAGTGAGTCGAGACGGGGTCAGGTTAATTCACCCCTCCACTTT.

This clone was seen just once. The rearrangement joins TRBV9 to TRBJ1-1, with D perhaps TRBD1 (5 bases). The V gene lost 0 bases and the J gene lost 5 bases, with 11 bases spanning the gap. Germline CDR1 and CDR2: SGDLS and YYNGEE. The CDR3 sequence is 14 residues long. Here the CDR3 DNA reads TGTGCCAGCAGCGTAGGGGGGGAGAAAACTGAAGCTTTCTTT. The encoded protein is CASSVGGEKTEAFF.

This rearrangement joins TRBV5-6 to TRBJ2-5; possible D gene TRBD1, 7 bases. The CDR3 is made up of 14 amino acids. Trimming took 4 bases from V and 2 from J, leaving 12 bases between them. The germline CDR1 and CDR2 sequences are SGHDT and YYEEEE. The CDR3, as DNA: TGTGCCAGCAGCATGGCGGGACAGCAAGAGACCCAGTACTTC. It is translated as CASSMAGQQETQYF.

The chain has TRBV24-1 and TRBJ2-3; TRBD1 agrees at 9 bases. The CDR3 totals 14 residues. Germline V gives CDR1 KGHDR, CDR2 SFDVKD. J lost 6 bases, V lost 7 bases, and 7 bases had no gene match. The DNA of the CDR3 is TGTGCCACCAGCTTGGGACAGGGTGCGGATACGCAGTATTTT. Translation gives CATSLGQGADTQYF.